This T cell receptor (beta chain) was recovered during a study of cytomegalovirus exposure and HLA in healthy donors. Findings and caveats of the study: The study listed approximately 160 cytomegalovirus-associated TCR beta chains. For most TCR sequences rarity was the rule, although some public TCRs occurred in many donors.

Turning to this clone: Its antigen is unknown.

Data came from immunoSEQ multiplex PCR; TCRdb stores just in-frame clones and leaves some out. The table shows 120,000 or so clones, with around 88% occurring only once. The donors were members of the roughly 120-subject validation cohort (separate from the approximately 670-subject first cohort). The germline V gene has CDR1 SNHLY and CDR2 FYNNEI. The V and J ends lost 2 bases and 1 base respectively, with 6 bases between them. The CDR3 runs 14 residues. Sequencing was carried out using PBMCs. The V gene is TRBV2, the J gene TRBJ2-1; no clear D. This TCR was sampled from a man between 18 and 29 years old in good health and CMV-seronegative. CDR3 loop: CASSELASYNEQFF. In nucleotides, the CDR3 is TGTGCCAGCAGTGAATTGGCTTCCTACAATGAGCAGTTCTTC.